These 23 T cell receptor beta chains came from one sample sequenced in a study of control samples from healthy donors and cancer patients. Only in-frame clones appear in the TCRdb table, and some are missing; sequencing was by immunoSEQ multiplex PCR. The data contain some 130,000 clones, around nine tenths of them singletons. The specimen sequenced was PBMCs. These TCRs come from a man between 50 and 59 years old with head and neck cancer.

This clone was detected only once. The CDR3 region has the DNA TGCGCCAGCAAAGTCGGGGCAGGGGCGTACAATGAGCAGTTCTTC. Amino acid sequence: CASKVGAGAYNEQFF. The chain links TRBV10-2 to TRBJ2-1; possible D gene TRBD1, 6 bases. CDR1 and CDR2 (germline): WSHSY, SAAADI. CDR3 length equals 15 residues. The V end was cut by 7 bases, the J end by 4 bases, with 17 bases between.

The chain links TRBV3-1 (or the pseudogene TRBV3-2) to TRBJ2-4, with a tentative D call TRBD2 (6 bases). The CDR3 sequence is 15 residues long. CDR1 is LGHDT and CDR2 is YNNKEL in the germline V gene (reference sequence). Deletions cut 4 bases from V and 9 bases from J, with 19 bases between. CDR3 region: CASSRLFGTPSIQYF. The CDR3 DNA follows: TGTGCCAGCAGCCGCCTTTTTGGGACTCCATCCATTCAGTACTTC.

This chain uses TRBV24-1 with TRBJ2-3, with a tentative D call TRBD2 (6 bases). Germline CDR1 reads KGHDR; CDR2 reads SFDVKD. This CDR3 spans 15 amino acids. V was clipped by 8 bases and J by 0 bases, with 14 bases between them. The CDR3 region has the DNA TGTGCCACCACAGCGGGCGGGGCTAGCACAGATACGCAGTATTTT. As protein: CATTAGGASTDTQYF.

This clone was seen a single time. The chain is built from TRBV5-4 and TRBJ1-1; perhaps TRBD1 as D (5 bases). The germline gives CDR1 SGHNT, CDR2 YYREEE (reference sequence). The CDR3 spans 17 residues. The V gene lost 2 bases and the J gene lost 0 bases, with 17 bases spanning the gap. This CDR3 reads CASSFFFEDNLNTEAFF. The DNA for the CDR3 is TGTGCCAGCAGCTTTTTTTTCGAGGACAACTTGAACACTGAAGCTTTCTTT.

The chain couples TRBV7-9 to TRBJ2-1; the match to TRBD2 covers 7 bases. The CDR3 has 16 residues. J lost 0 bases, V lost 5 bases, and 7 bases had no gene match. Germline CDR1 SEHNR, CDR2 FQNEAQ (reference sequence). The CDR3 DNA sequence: TGTGCCAGCAGCGGCCCTAGCGGTAGCTCCTACAATGAGCAGTTCTTC. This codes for CASSGPSGSSYNEQFF.

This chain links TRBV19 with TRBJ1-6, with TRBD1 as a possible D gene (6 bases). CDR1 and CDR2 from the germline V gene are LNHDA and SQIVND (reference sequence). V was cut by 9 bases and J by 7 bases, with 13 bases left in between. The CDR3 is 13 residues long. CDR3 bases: TGTGCCAGCCACAGACAGGCGAATTCACCCCTCCACTTT. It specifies CASHRQANSPLHF.

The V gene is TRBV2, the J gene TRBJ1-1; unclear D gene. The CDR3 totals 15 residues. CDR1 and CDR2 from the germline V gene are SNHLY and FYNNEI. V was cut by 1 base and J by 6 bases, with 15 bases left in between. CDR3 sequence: CASSEEGTSVAEAFF. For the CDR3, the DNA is TGTGCCAGCAGTGAAGAGGGTACGTCTGTAGCTGAAGCTTTCTTT. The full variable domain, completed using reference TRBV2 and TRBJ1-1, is EPEVTQTPSHQVTQMGQEVILRCVPISNHLYFYWYRQILGQKVEFLVSFYNNEISEKSEIFDDQFSVERPDGSNFTLKIRSTKLEDSAMYFCASSEEGTSVAEAFFGQGTRLTVV.

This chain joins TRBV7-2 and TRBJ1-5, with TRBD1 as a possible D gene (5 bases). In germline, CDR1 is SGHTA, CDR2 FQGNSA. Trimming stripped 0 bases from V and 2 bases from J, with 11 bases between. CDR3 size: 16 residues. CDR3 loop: CASSLAGGVGNQPQHF. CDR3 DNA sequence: TGTGCCAGCAGCTTAGCGGGGGGGGTAGGCAATCAGCCCCAGCATTTT.

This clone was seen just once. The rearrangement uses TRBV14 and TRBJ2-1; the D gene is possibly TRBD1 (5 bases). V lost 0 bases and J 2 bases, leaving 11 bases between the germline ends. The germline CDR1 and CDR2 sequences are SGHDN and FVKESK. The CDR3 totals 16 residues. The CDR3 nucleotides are TGTGCCAGCAGCCAAGAAGTGGGCAGGGCCTACAATGAGCAGTTCTTC. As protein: CASSQEVGRAYNEQFF.

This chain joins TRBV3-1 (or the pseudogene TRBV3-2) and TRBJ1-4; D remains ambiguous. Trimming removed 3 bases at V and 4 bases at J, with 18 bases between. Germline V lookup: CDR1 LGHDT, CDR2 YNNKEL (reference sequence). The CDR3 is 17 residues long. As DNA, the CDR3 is TGTGCCAGCAGCCACTACTCTGCCGGCCCCCTTAATGAAAAACTGTTTTTT. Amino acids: CASSHYSAGPLNEKLFF.

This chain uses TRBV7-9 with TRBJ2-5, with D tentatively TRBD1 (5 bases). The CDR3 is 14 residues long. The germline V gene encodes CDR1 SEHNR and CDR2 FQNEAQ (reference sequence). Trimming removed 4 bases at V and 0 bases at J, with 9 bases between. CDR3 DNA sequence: TGTGCCAGCAGCTACCGACAGTACCAAGAGACCCAGTACTTC. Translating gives CASSYRQYQETQYF.

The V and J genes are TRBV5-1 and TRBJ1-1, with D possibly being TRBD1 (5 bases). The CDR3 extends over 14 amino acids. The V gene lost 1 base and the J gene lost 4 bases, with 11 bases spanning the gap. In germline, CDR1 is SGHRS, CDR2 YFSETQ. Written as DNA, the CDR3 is TGCGCCAGCAGCTTGTCCCCGGGGGGCACTGAAGCTTTCTTT. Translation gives CASSLSPGGTEAFF.

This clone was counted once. The CDR3 here is CASSLGDGDEQYF. CDR3 bases: TGCGCCAGCAGCTTGGGGGACGGCGACGAGCAGTACTTC. V and J are TRBV5-1 and TRBJ2-7; either TRBD1 or TRBD2 may supply D (5 bases each). V was pared by 0 bases and J by 5 bases, with 9 bases between. The germline gives CDR1 SGHRS, CDR2 YFSETQ. The CDR3 runs 13 residues.

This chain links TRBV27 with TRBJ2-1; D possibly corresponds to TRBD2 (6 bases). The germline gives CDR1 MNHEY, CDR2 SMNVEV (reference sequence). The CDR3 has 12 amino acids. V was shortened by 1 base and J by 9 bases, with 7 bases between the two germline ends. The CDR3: CASSLYGSEQFF. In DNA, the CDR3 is TGTGCCAGCAGTTTATACGGGAGTGAGCAGTTCTTC.

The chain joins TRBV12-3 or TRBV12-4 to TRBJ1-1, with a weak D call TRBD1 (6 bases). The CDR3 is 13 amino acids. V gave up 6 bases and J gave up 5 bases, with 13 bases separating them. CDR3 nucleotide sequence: TGTGCCAGCAGAAGGGGGGGCAAGACTGAAGCTTTCTTT. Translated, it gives CASRRGGKTEAFF.

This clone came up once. The CDR3 DNA reads TGTGCCAGCAGCCTCTTCAGATCTGGAAGCGAAAAACTGTTTTTT. It codes for CASSLFRSGSEKLFF. The J gene is TRBJ1-4, the V gene TRBV28; D gene unclear. Trimming shortened V by 6 bases and J by 8 bases, and 19 bases separated the two germline ends. The CDR3 contains 15 residues. Per germline, CDR1 MDHEN and CDR2 SYDVKM.

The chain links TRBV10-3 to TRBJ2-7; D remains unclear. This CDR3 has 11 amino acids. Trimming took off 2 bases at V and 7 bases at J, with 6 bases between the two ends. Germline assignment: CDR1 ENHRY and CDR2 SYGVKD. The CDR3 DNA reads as TGTGCCATCAGTGAGGGCAGAGAGCAGTACTTC. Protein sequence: CAISEGREQYF.

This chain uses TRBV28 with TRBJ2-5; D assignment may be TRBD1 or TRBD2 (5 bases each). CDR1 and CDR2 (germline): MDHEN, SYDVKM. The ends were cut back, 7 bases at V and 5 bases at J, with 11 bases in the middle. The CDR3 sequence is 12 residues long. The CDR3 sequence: CASTRWGETQYF. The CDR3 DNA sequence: TGTGCCAGCACCCGATGGGGGGAGACCCAGTACTTC.

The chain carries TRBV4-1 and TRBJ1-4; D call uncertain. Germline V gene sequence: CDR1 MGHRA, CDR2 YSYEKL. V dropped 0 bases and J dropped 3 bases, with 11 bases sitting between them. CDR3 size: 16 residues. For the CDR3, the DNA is TGCGCCAGCAGCCAAGACACTGAGGGAGCTAATGAAAAACTGTTTTTT. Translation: CASSQDTEGANEKLFF.

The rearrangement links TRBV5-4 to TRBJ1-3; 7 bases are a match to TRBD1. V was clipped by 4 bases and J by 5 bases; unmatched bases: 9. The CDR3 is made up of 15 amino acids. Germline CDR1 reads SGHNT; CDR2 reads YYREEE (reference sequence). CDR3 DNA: TGTGCCAGCAGCACGGGACAGTCTCTCCGAAACACCATATATTTT. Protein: CASSTGQSLRNTIYF.

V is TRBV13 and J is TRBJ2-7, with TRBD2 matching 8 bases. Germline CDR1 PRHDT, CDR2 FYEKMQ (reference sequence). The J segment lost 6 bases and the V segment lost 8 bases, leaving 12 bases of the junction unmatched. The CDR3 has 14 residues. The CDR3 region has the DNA TGTGCCAGCTCTCTCCCGGGGGGGGACGGCGAGCAGTACTTC. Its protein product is CASSLPGGDGEQYF.

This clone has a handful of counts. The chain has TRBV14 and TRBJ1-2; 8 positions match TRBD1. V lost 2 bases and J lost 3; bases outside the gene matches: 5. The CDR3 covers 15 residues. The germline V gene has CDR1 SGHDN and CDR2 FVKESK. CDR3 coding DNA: TGTGCCAGCAGCCAATCTGGACAGGGCCACTATGGCTACACCTTC. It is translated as CASSQSGQGHYGYTF.

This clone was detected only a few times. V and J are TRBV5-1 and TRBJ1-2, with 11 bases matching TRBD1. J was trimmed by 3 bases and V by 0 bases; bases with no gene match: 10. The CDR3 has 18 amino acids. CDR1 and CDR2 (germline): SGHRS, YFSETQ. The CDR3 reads CASSLGLLPGQGDYGYTF. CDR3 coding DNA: TGCGCCAGCAGCTTGGGTTTACTACCGGGACAGGGGGACTATGGCTACACCTTC.